Below are 14 T cell receptor beta chains sequenced from a single sample in a study of T cell repertoires in ileal Crohn's disease. As to time point: inflamed ileum from the surgical specimen. This table comes from immunoSEQ multiplex PCR, and its TCRdb copy is limited to in-frame clones, with some not included. Altogether roughly 16,000 clones are present, about 92% being singletons, with the ten largest covering roughly 6.9%. Input material: ileal tissue. Source of these receptors: an adult with Crohn's disease.

The chain combines TRBV2 with TRBJ1-3, with D perhaps TRBD1 (6 bases). The V end was cut by 6 bases, the J end by 1 base, with 22 bases between. Germline CDR1 is SNHLY and CDR2 is FYNNEI. The CDR3 runs 18 residues. The CDR3 is CASSRTDIALVSGNTIYF. The DNA for the CDR3 is TGTGCCAGCAGCAGGACAGACATAGCTCTTGTTTCTGGAAACACCATATATTTT.

This chain links TRBV5-8 with TRBJ1-1; D is unresolved. Germline V CDR1 and CDR2: SGHTS, YDEGEE. CDR3 length: 15 amino acids. V lost 0 bases and J 11 bases, leaving 20 bases between the germline ends. This CDR3 reads CASSLETGSPELAFF. The CDR3 DNA follows: TGTGCCAGCAGCTTGGAAACGGGGTCACCAGAGTTGGCTTTCTTT.

Here the CDR3 DNA reads TGTGCCAGCAGCTTAATGGGCGTAGGAGAGACCCAGTACTTC. Protein sequence: CASSLMGVGETQYF. The chain is built from TRBV11-2 and TRBJ2-5; D remains ambiguous. Trimming shortened V by 2 bases and J by 4 bases, and 11 bases separated the two germline ends. The CDR3 is 14 residues long. Germline lookup yields CDR1 SGHAT and CDR2 FQNNGV.

The count of this clone is one. V gene TRBV15 combines with J gene TRBJ2-7; tentatively, D is TRBD1 (6 bases). The germline gives CDR1 LNHNV, CDR2 YYDKDF (reference sequence). The V end was cut by 0 bases, the J end by 7 bases, with 10 bases between. The CDR3 sequence is 13 residues long. The CDR3: CATSREQGGEQYF. Written as DNA, the CDR3 is TGTGCCACCAGCAGAGAACAGGGCGGGGAGCAGTACTTC.

The chain is built from TRBV2 and TRBJ2-5, with D maybe TRBD2 (5 bases). The germline CDR1 and CDR2 sequences are SNHLY and FYNNEI. With 4 bases removed from V and 5 bases from J, the gap between germline ends came to 14 bases. The CDR3 loop spans 14 amino acids. In nucleotides, the CDR3 is TGTGCCAGCAGTGGGTTCGTGGGAGTTGAGACCCAGTACTTC. Protein sequence: CASSGFVGVETQYF.

V usage is TRBV21-1 and J usage is TRBJ2-7; TRBD2 was called by the table and not checked on the DNA. TRBV21-1 is a known pseudogene. The CDR3 loop spans 14 amino acids. In DNA, the CDR3 is TGTGCCACCTCCTTGGCGGGGGTTCCCTACGAGCAGTACTTC. It encodes CATSLAGVPYEQYF.

This clone was observed a single time. The chain couples TRBV5-1 to TRBJ2-1, with 8 bases aligning to TRBD2. Germline trimming cut 0 bases from V and 1 base from J; bases unmatched to any gene: 3. Germline assignment: CDR1 SGHRS and CDR2 YFSETQ. The CDR3 covers 16 residues. The CDR3, as DNA: TGCGCCAGCAGCTTGGTCGGCGGGGGGTCCTACAATGAGCAGTTCTTC. The encoded protein is CASSLVGGGSYNEQFF.

V usage is TRBV6-5 and J usage is TRBJ2-7; weak D call: TRBD2 (5 bases). V gave up 3 bases and J gave up 7 bases, with 16 bases separating them. Germline CDR1 is MNHEY and CDR2 is SVGAGI. This CDR3 is built from 14 residues. CDR3 region: CASSYYGPTGEQYF. CDR3 DNA: TGTGCCAGCAGTTATTACGGGCCGACGGGGGAGCAGTACTTC.

This chain joins TRBV7-3 and TRBJ2-1; tentative D call: TRBD2 (6 bases). Germline V lookup: CDR1 SGHTA, CDR2 FQGTGA. The CDR3 has 15 residues. With 0 bases removed from V and 6 bases from J, the gap between germline ends came to 12 bases. CDR3 sequence reads: CASSLTGDSGNEQFF. The CDR3 DNA is TGTGCCAGCAGCTTAACCGGAGATAGCGGCAATGAGCAGTTCTTC.

The CDR3 loop reads CASSLQGSSPLHF. CDR3 nucleotides: TGCGCCAGCAGCTTGCAGGGGAGTTCACCCCTCCACTTT. This chain uses TRBV5-1 with TRBJ1-6; D might be TRBD1 (6 bases). Between the trimmed V and J ends, which lost 1 base and 9 bases, there was a span of 8 bases. Germline V gene sequence: CDR1 SGHRS, CDR2 YFSETQ. The CDR3 is 13 amino acids.

The CDR3 protein is CASSQASYSTNEKLFF. In DNA form, the CDR3 reads TGCGCCAGCAGCCAAGCCAGCTACTCAACTAATGAAAAACTGTTTTTT. This chain uses TRBV4-1 with TRBJ1-4; D gene ambiguous. This CDR3 spans 16 amino acids. Trimming shortened V by 1 base and J by 0 bases, and 9 bases separated the two germline ends. CDR1 and CDR2 (germline): MGHRA, YSYEKL.

This clone turned up a few times. The CDR3 nucleotides are TGTGCCAGCAGCCGCAGGATAAGCGGGGACACAGATACGCAGTATTTT. Protein: CASSRRISGDTDTQYF. J is TRBJ2-3 and V is TRBV5-4, with 7 bases fitting TRBD2. Germline-derived CDR1 and CDR2 are SGHNT and YYREEE (reference sequence). This CDR3 region has 16 residues. Losses at the gene ends were 4 bases for V and 2 bases for J; bases not matched to a gene: 10.

The V gene is TRBV6-5, the J gene TRBJ2-2, with D perhaps TRBD1 or TRBD2 (6 bases each). Germline V gene sequence: CDR1 MNHEY, CDR2 SVGAGI. The CDR3 loop spans 16 amino acids. V lost 0 bases, J lost 4 bases, and 12 bases lay in between. The chain's CDR3 is CASSYSGGRVTGELFF. The CDR3 DNA reads TGTGCCAGCAGTTACTCGGGGGGCCGGGTCACCGGGGAGCTGTTTTTT.

V is TRBV5-1 and J is TRBJ1-1; D not certain. Trimming shortened V by 0 bases and J by 0 bases, and 12 bases separated the two germline ends. Germline V CDR1 and CDR2: SGHRS, YFSETQ. This CDR3 has 16 amino acids. The CDR3 is CASSLEVGRLNTEAFF. The CDR3 DNA reads TGCGCCAGCAGCTTGGAGGTGGGCAGACTGAACACTGAAGCTTTCTTT. Based on the CDR3 plus reference TRBV5-1 and TRBJ1-1, the full variable domain is KAGVTQTPRYLIKTRGQQVTLSCSPISGHRSVSWYQQTPGQGLQFLFEYFSETQRNKGNFPGRFSGRQFSNSRSEMNVSTLELGDSALYLCASSLEVGRLNTEAFFGQGTRLTVV.